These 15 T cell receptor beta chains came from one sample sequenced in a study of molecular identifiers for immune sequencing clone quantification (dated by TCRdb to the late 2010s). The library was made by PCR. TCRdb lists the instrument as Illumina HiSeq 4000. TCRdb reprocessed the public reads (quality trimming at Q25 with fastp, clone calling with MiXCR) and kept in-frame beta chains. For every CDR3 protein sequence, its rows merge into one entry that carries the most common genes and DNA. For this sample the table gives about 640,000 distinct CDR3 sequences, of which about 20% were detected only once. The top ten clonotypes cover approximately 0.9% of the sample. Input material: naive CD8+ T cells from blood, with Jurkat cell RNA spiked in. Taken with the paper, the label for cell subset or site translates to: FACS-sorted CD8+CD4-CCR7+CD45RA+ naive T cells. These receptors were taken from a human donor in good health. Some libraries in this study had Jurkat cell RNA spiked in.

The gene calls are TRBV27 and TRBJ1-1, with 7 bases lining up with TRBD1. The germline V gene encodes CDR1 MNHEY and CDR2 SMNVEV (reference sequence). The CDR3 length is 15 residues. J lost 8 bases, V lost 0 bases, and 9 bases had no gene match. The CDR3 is CASSLSPGTDIEAFF. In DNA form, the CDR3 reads TGTGCCAGCAGTTTATCCCCCGGGACAGATATAGAAGCTTTCTTT.

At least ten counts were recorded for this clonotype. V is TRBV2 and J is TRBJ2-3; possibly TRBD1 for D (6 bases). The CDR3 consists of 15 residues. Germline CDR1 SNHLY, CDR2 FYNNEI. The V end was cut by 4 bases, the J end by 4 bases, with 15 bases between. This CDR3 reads CASSVGTTDADTQYF. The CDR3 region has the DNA TGTGCCAGCAGTGTGGGGACAACGGACGCAGATACGCAGTATTTT.

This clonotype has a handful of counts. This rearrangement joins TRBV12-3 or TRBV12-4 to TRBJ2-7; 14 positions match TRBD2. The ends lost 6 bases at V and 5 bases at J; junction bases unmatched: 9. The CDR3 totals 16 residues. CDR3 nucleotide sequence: TGTGCCAGCAGCAATGGGGGACTAGCGGGAGCCGACGAGCAGTACTTC. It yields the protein CASSNGGLAGADEQYF.

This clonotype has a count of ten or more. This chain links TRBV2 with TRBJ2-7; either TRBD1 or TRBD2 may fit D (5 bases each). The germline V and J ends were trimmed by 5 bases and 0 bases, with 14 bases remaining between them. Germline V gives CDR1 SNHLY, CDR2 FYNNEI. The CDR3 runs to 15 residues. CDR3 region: CASSKGTASSYEQYF. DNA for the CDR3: TGTGCCAGCAGTAAAGGGACGGCGAGCTCCTACGAGCAGTACTTC.

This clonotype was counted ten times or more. The CDR3 sequence is CASTSTLYSNQPQHF. The CDR3 coding sequence is TGTGCCAGCACCTCTACACTGTATAGCAATCAGCCCCAGCATTTT. This chain joins TRBV6-2 or TRBV6-3 and TRBJ1-5; no clear D gene. The CDR3 totals 15 residues. Germline V gene sequence: CDR1 MNHEY, CDR2 SVGEGT. Trimming shortened V by 7 bases and J by 0 bases, and 13 bases separated the two germline ends.

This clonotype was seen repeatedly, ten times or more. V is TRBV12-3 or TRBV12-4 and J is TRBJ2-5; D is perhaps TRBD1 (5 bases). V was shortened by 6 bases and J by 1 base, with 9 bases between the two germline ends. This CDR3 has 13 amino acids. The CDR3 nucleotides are TGTGCCAGCAGAAGACAGCCCCAAGAGACCCAGTACTTC. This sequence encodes CASRRQPQETQYF.

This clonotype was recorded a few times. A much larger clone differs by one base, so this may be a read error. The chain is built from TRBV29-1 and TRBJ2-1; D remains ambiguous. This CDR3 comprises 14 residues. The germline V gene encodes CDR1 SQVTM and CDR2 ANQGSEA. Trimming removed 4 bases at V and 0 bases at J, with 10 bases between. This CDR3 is CSVGATSSYNEQFF. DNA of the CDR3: TGCAGCGTTGGGGCCACGAGCTCCTACAATGAGCAGTTCTTC.

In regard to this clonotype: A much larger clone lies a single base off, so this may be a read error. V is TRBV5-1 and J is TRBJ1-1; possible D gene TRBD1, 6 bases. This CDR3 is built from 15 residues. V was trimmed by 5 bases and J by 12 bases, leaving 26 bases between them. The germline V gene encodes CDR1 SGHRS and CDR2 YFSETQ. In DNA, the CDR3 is TGCGCCAGCAGTTACCAGACAAACAGGGTCGAGGGAACTTTCTTT. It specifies CASSYQTNRVEGTFF.

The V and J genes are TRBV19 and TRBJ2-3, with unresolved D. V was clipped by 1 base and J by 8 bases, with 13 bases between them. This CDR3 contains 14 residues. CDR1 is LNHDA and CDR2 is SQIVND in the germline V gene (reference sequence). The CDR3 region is CASSIGSPMGTQYF. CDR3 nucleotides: TGTGCCAGTAGTATAGGAAGCCCCATGGGTACGCAGTATTTT.

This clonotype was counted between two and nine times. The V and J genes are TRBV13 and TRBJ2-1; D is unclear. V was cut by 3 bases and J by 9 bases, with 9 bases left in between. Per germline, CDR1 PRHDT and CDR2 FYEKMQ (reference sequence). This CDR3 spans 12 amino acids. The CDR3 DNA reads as TGTGCCAGCAGCTTGCAGGAGACTGAGCAGTTCTTC. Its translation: CASSLQETEQFF.

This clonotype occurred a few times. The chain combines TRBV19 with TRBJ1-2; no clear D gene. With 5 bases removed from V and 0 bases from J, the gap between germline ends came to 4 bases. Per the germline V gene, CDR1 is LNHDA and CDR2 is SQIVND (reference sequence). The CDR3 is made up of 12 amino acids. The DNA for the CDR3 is TGTGCCAGTAGTCAAGCTAACTATGGCTACACCTTC. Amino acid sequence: CASSQANYGYTF.

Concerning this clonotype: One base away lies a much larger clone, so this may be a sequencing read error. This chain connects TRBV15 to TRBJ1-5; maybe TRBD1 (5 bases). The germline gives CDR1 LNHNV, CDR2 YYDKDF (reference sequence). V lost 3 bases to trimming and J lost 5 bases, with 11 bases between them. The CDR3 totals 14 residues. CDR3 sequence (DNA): TGTGCCACCAGCAGGGGCCGGGACGATCAGCCCCAGCATTTT. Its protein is CATSRGRDDQPQHF.

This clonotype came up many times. Here the CDR3 DNA reads TGCGCCAGCAGCCAACAATGGGACAGGGTTCGCGAGCAGTACTTC. This encodes CASSQQWDRVREQYF. V and J are TRBV4-3 and TRBJ2-7, with TRBD1 matching 9 bases. Unmatched junction bases numbered 8, after V lost 2 bases and J lost 6 bases. Per germline, CDR1 LGHNA and CDR2 YSLEER. The CDR3 contains 15 residues.

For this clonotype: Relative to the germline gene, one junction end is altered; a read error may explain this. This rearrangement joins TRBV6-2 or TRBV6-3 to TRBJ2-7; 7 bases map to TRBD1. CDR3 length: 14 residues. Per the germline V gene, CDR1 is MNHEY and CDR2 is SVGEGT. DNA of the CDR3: TGTGCCAGCAGACCGGGACAGATGACCTACGAGCGGTACTTC. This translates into CASRPGQMTYERYF.

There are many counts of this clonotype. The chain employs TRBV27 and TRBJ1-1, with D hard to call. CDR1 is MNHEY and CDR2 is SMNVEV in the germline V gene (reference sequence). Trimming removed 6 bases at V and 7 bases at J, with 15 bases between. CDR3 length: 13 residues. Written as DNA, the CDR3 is TGTGCCAGCAGGGAGTTGGGGTCGGATGAAGCTTTCTTT. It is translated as CASRELGSDEAFF.